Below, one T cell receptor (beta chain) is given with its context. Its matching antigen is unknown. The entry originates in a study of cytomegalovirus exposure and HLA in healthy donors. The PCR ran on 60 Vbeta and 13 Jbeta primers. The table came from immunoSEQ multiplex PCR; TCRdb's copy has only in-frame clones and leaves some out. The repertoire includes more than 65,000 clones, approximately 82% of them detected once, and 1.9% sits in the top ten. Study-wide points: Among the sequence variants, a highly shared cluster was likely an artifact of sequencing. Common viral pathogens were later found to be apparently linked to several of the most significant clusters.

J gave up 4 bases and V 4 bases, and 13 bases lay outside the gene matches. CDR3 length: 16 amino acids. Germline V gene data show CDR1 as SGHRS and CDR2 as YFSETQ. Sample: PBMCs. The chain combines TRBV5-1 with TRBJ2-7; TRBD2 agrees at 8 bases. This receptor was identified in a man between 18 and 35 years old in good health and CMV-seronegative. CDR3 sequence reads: CASSQGQRESAYEQYF. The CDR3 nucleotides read TGCGCCAGCAGCCAAGGACAGCGGGAGTCGGCGTACGAGCAGTACTTC.